What follows is one T cell receptor (beta chain) and its context. Its antigen is unidentified. This specimen comes from a study of identifying expanded T cells in peripheral blood. Collection occurred without any documented infections or immune events in donors. Study-wide results and limits: Variance in clone template counts between approximately 2-week samples significantly increased with total template count across all healthy donors.

V lost 1 base to trimming and J lost 6 bases; unmatched junction nucleotides: 12. Germline CDR1 is MGHRA and CDR2 is YSYEKL. The CDR3 runs 17 residues. Sequencing was performed with immunoSEQ multiplex PCR; in TCRdb, only in-frame clones are kept and a portion is missing. The sample records 70,000 to 95,000 clones, 88% being singletons. The chain couples TRBV4-1 to TRBJ2-7, with 10 positions matching TRBD2. The TCR was taken from a person aged 18 to 70 in good health. Input material: blood. CDR3 region: CASSQGLASGRLFEQYF. CDR3 nucleotides: TGCGCCAGCAGCCAAGGACTGGCTAGCGGGAGACTTTTCGAGCAGTACTTC.